These 30 T cell receptor beta chains came from one sample sequenced in a study of T cells after yellow fever vaccination. TCRdb reprocessed the 5' RACE reads with MiXCR, giving one entry per CDR3 protein. This repertoire shows approximately 330,000 distinct CDR3 sequences, approximately 4% found once; its top ten account for 20% to 25%. The input for sequencing was PBMCs, taken 5 days after the yellow fever booster vaccination. These receptors were obtained from a man aged 18-30 years who received the YFV17D yellow fever vaccine.

The chain employs TRBV28 and TRBJ2-7, with D possibly being TRBD1 (6 bases). Germline CDR1 is MDHEN and CDR2 is SYDVKM. There are 13 residues in the CDR3. The V gene lost 4 bases and the J gene lost 2 bases, with 9 bases spanning the gap. Written as DNA, the CDR3 is TGTGCCAGCAGTTCCGGGACAACCTACGAGCAGTACGTC. Its translation is CASSSGTTYEQYV.

This clonotype was seen at least ten times. The chain links TRBV6-6 to TRBJ2-2, with D maybe TRBD1 (5 bases). Per the germline V gene, CDR1 is MNHNY and CDR2 is SVGAGI (reference sequence). Trimming shortened V by 1 base and J by 6 bases, and 9 bases separated the two germline ends. The CDR3 extends over 14 amino acids. CDR3: CASSYFVGAGELFF. The CDR3 coding sequence is TGTGCCAGCAGTTACTTCGTAGGGGCCGGGGAGCTGTTTTTT.

This clonotype was counted ten times or more. The rearrangement links TRBV7-8 to TRBJ2-7; D tentatively fits TRBD1 or TRBD2 (5 bases each). The length of the CDR3 is 13 residues. Germline V gives CDR1 SGHVS, CDR2 FQNEAQ. Between the trimmed V and J ends, which lost 2 bases and 3 bases, there was a span of 8 bases. Written as DNA, the CDR3 is TGTGCCAGCAGCTTACGGGACGGCTACGAGCAGTACTTC. It is translated as CASSLRDGYEQYF.

V is TRBV3-2 and J is TRBJ2-3; the table's D call, TRBD1, has no DNA check behind it. TRBV3-2 is marked as a pseudogene. The CDR3 contains 14 residues. The chain's CDR3 is CTISWGGVGDTQYF. The CDR3 DNA follows: TGTACCATCAGTTGGGGCGGGGTAGGGGATACGCAGTATTTT.

This clonotype has only a few counts. The gene calls are TRBV28 and TRBJ1-2, with TRBD1 as a possible D gene (5 bases). Germline CDR1 MDHEN, CDR2 SYDVKM. CDR3 length: 13 residues. Trimming left V 3 bases short and J 9 bases short, with 14 bases between. The DNA of the CDR3 is TGTGCCAGCAGTTTCTGGGGCGAGCACAGCTACACCTTC. Translating it yields CASSFWGEHSYTF.

The sample holds a few counts of this clonotype. V is TRBV2 and J is TRBJ1-5; D is unresolved. The germline V gene encodes CDR1 SNHLY and CDR2 FYNNEI. With 3 bases removed from V and 0 bases from J, the gap between germline ends came to 12 bases. This CDR3 contains 16 residues. Written as DNA, the CDR3 is TGTGCCAGCAGTGACCCCGACCATTATAGCAATCAGCCCCAGCATTTT. Protein sequence: CASSDPDHYSNQPQHF.

This clonotype was picked up many times. CDR3 coding DNA: TGTGCCAGCCGAACTAGCGGGGGGAATGAGCAGTTCTTC. As protein: CASRTSGGNEQFF. V and J are TRBV6-5 and TRBJ2-1; 12 bases match TRBD2. Losses at the gene ends were 8 bases for V and 7 bases for J; bases not matched to a gene: 3. Germline V lookup: CDR1 MNHEY, CDR2 SVGAGI. This CDR3 is 13 amino acids long.

This clonotype was detected many times. This chain joins TRBV5-1 and TRBJ2-7, with TRBD1 identical over 10 bases. The V gene end was trimmed by 0 bases and the J gene end by 5 bases; junction bases not matched to a gene: 5. CDR3 length: 15 amino acids. Germline-derived CDR1 and CDR2 are SGHRS and YFSETQ. The CDR3 region is CASSLEGQGSDEQYF. The CDR3 coding sequence is TGCGCCAGCAGCTTGGAGGGACAGGGGAGTGACGAGCAGTACTTC.

The rearrangement uses TRBV18 and TRBJ1-5; no clear D gene. Trimming took 3 bases from V and 0 from J, leaving 9 bases between them. The CDR3 contains 15 residues. The germline gives CDR1 KGHSH, CDR2 LQKENI. CDR3 sequence (DNA): TGTGCCAGCTCACCGGTAGGAAATAGCAATCAGCCCCAGCATTTT. This codes for CASSPVGNSNQPQHF. The complete variable domain, with remaining parts taken from reference TRBV18 and TRBJ1-5, reads NAGVMQNPRHLVRRRGQEARLRCSPMKGHSHVYWYRQLPEEGLKFMVYLQKENIIDESGMPKERFSAEFPKEGPSILRIQQVVRGDSAAYFCASSPVGNSNQPQHFGDGTRLSIL.

This clonotype was picked up a small number of times. CDR3 sequence reads: CSVDGERYEQYV. The CDR3 nucleotides read TGCAGCGTTGATGGGGAAAGATACGAGCAGTACGTC. The V and J genes are TRBV29-1 and TRBJ2-7; D is undetermined. V lost 3 bases, J lost 4 bases, and 10 bases lay in between. Germline lookup yields CDR1 SQVTM and CDR2 ANQGSEA. The CDR3 runs to 12 residues.

This clonotype was recorded a few times. This chain links TRBV5-1 with TRBJ1-4; weak D call: TRBD1 (5 bases). Germline V gene lookup returns CDR1 SGHRS and CDR2 YFSETQ. CDR3 size: 15 residues. V lost 4 bases, J lost 3 bases, and 13 bases lay in between. The CDR3, as DNA: TGCGCCAGCAGCATTTCGGGACTATCTAATGAAAAACTGTTTTTT. This encodes CASSISGLSNEKLFF. The full variable domain, rest sourced from reference TRBV5-1 and TRBJ1-4, is KAGVTQTPRYLIKTRGQQVTLSCSPISGHRSVSWYQQTPGQGLQFLFEYFSETQRNKGNFPGRFSGRQFSNSRSEMNVSTLELGDSALYLCASSISGLSNEKLFFGSGTQLSVL.

J is TRBJ1-4 and V is TRBV19, with no clear D. V was shortened by 6 bases and J by 0 bases, with 8 bases between the two germline ends. Per germline, CDR1 LNHDA and CDR2 SQIVND (reference sequence). CDR3 length: 14 amino acids. The CDR3: CASRLYSTNEKLFF. The CDR3 nucleotides are TGTGCCAGTAGGCTCTACTCAACTAATGAAAAACTGTTTTTT.

This clonotype was observed a handful of times. The CDR3 DNA reads TGTGCCAGCTCACCAACAGGGCATGGGGCCAACGTCCTGACTTTC. Translating it yields CASSPTGHGANVLTF. The chain combines TRBV18 with TRBJ2-6, with D perhaps matching TRBD1 (6 bases). The V end was cut by 2 bases, the J end by 3 bases, with 8 bases between. The germline V gene has CDR1 KGHSH and CDR2 LQKENI. There are 15 residues in the CDR3.

This clonotype was seen only a few times. The chain uses TRBV2 and TRBJ2-2; 7 positions agree with TRBD1. This CDR3 comprises 15 residues. Germline trimming cut 6 bases from V and 7 bases from J; bases unmatched to any gene: 11. Germline lookup yields CDR1 SNHLY and CDR2 FYNNEI. CDR3 amino acids: CASSRGQERNGELFF. Here the CDR3 DNA reads TGTGCCAGCAGCCGAGGACAGGAACGAAACGGGGAGCTGTTTTTT.

The chain combines TRBV7-3 with TRBJ2-3; D call uncertain. The CDR3 runs 14 residues. Per germline, CDR1 SGHTA and CDR2 FQGTGA. V was trimmed by 10 bases and J by 2 bases, leaving 16 bases between them. The CDR3: CATSKGLNTDTQYF. CDR3 coding DNA: TGTGCCACTTCTAAAGGGCTGAACACAGATACGCAGTATTTT.

This clonotype was detected a few times. The gene calls are TRBV4-3 and TRBJ2-1; D tentatively fits TRBD1 or TRBD2 (5 bases each). Trimming pared 1 base from V and 0 bases from J, leaving 16 bases between. This CDR3 contains 18 residues. Per the germline V gene, CDR1 is LGHNA and CDR2 is YSLEER. The CDR3 nucleotides are TGCGCCAGCAGCCAAGGCCCTCCGGGACCGGTCTCCTACAATGAGCAGTTCTTC. Amino acids: CASSQGPPGPVSYNEQFF.

Only a few counts were recorded for this clonotype. The J gene is TRBJ1-5, the V gene TRBV4-1; D perhaps matches TRBD1 (5 bases). The CDR3 spans 15 residues. V dropped 4 bases and J dropped 7 bases, with 17 bases sitting between them. CDR1 and CDR2 (germline): MGHRA, YSYEKL. The DNA of the CDR3 is TGCGCCAGCAGCCGAAGATGGAGGGGTCAACAGCCCCAGCATTTT. It yields the protein CASSRRWRGQQPQHF.

The chain employs TRBV5-5 and TRBJ2-3; D is perhaps TRBD1 (7 bases). Trimming removed 4 bases at V and 1 base at J, with 16 bases between. This CDR3 is built from 16 residues. Per the germline V gene, CDR1 is SGHKS and CDR2 is YYEKEE (reference sequence). The DNA for the CDR3 is TGTGCCAGCAGCCCCTCAGGGGGGTTGGGCACAGATACGCAGTATTTT. Its protein is CASSPSGGLGTDTQYF. The whole variable domain, remainder taken from reference TRBV5-5 and TRBJ2-3, is DAGVTQSPTHLIKTRGQQVTLRCSPISGHKSVSWYQQVLGQGPQFIFQYYEKEERGRGNFPDRFSARQFPNYSSELNVNALLLGDSALYLCASSPSGGLGTDTQYFGPGTRLTVL.

The chain recombines TRBV18 with TRBJ2-1; 7 nucleotides agree with TRBD2. Per the germline V gene, CDR1 is KGHSH and CDR2 is LQKENI. The CDR3 contains 14 residues. V was pared by 0 bases and J by 10 bases, with 6 bases of the junction left unmatched. This chain's CDR3 is CASSPPASGGEQFF. The DNA for the CDR3 is TGTGCCAGCTCACCACCCGCTAGCGGAGGGGAGCAGTTCTTC.

This clonotype was counted many times. The V call is TRBV20-1, the J call TRBJ2-7, with TRBD2 as a possible D gene (7 bases). The germline gives CDR1 DFQATT, CDR2 SNEGSKA (reference sequence). The CDR3 sequence is 14 residues long. Trimming shortened V by 8 bases and J by 2 bases, and 19 bases separated the two germline ends. The CDR3 nucleotides are TGCAGTCCCCGGGGGGCTAGCGGAACCTACGAGCAGTACGTC. This sequence encodes CSPRGASGTYEQYV.

V usage is TRBV20-1 and J usage is TRBJ2-3; 11 bases align to TRBD2. The V gene's germline CDR1 is DFQATT and CDR2 SNEGSKA (reference sequence). CDR3 length: 16 residues. J was trimmed by 2 bases and V by 0 bases; bases with no gene match: 4. The CDR3 DNA sequence: TGCAGTGCTAGAGATAAGGGACTAGCGGCCACAGATACGCAGTATTTT. Protein product: CSARDKGLAATDTQYF.

This clonotype turned up a few times. The chain carries TRBV12-3 or TRBV12-4 and TRBJ1-2, with a possible D match to TRBD1 (6 bases). The CDR3 sequence is 18 residues long. V was pared by 1 base and J by 0 bases, with 18 bases between. The CDR3 loop is CASSLGLRTDTTNYGYTF. In DNA form, the CDR3 reads TGTGCCAGCAGTTTAGGACTCAGGACAGACACAACTAACTATGGCTACACCTTC.

This clonotype was seen repeatedly, ten times or more. The chain joins TRBV5-1 to TRBJ1-2; TRBD1 agrees at 8 bases. Germline V gene data show CDR1 as SGHRS and CDR2 as YFSETQ. CDR3 length equals 16 residues. V was clipped by 0 bases and J by 7 bases; unmatched bases: 11. The CDR3 loop reads CASSLVAGQGYSGYTF. The CDR3 nucleotides read TGCGCCAGCAGCTTGGTTGCCGGACAGGGTTATAGTGGCTACACCTTC.

This clonotype was observed many times. This chain uses TRBV5-6 with TRBJ2-1; D might be TRBD1 or TRBD2, each matching 6 bases. Germline CDR1 SGHDT, CDR2 YYEEEE. Trimming left V 3 bases short and J 8 bases short, with 12 bases between. The CDR3 covers 13 residues. The CDR3 sequence: CASSWGRGDEQFF. CDR3 sequence (DNA): TGTGCCAGCAGCTGGGGGCGGGGCGATGAGCAGTTCTTC.

This clonotype came up a few times. The chain joins TRBV6-1 to TRBJ2-3; 8 bases line up with TRBD2. CDR1 is MNHNS, CDR2 SASEGT, per germline. V dropped 4 bases and J dropped 5; count of bases not matched to a gene: 11. This CDR3 comprises 16 residues. The CDR3 DNA follows: TGTGCCAGCAGTGTTGTTAGCGGGGCCAGAGGAGATACGCAGTATTTT. Protein: CASSVVSGARGDTQYF.

The J gene is TRBJ1-1, the V gene TRBV5-4, with D hard to call. CDR3 length: 13 amino acids. Trimming took 2 bases from V and 5 from J, leaving 10 bases between them. CDR1 is SGHNT and CDR2 is YYREEE in the germline V gene (reference sequence). The DNA of the CDR3 is TGTGCCAGCAGCTTTCGGTGGGAAACTGAAGCTTTCTTT. The encoded protein is CASSFRWETEAFF.

There are a few counts of this clonotype. The V call is TRBV6-5, the J call TRBJ2-2; maybe TRBD1 (6 bases). Germline CDR1 reads MNHEY; CDR2 reads SVGAGI. The CDR3 extends over 15 amino acids. V gave up 5 bases and J gave up 3 bases, with 13 bases separating them. The chain's CDR3 is CASSGVTGDTGELFF. Here the CDR3 DNA reads TGTGCCAGCAGTGGGGTGACAGGAGACACCGGGGAGCTGTTTTTT.

This clonotype showed up just a few times. This chain joins TRBV20-1 and TRBJ1-2; no clear D. The germline V gene encodes CDR1 DFQATT and CDR2 SNEGSKA (reference sequence). The CDR3 is 11 residues long. CDR3 DNA: TGCAGCGCTGACTCTAACTATGGCTACACCTTC. This sequence encodes CSADSNYGYTF.

The rearrangement links TRBV7-8 to TRBJ2-5; 9 bases are a match to TRBD2. Germline assignment: CDR1 SGHVS and CDR2 FQNEAQ. The CDR3 extends over 17 amino acids. V shed 1 base, J shed 4 bases, and the junction held 10 bases outside the gene matches. The CDR3 DNA reads TGTGCCAGCAGCTTAGGATTGGCGGGGGGGCCCGGAGAGACCCAGTACTTC. Translation: CASSLGLAGGPGETQYF.

CDR3 amino acids: CASSLGPYGGNTIYF. CDR3 nucleotides: TGCGCCAGCAGCTTGGGACCGTACGGTGGAAACACCATATATTTT. The rearrangement links TRBV5-1 to TRBJ1-3; no reliable D call. The CDR3 spans 15 residues. Germline V gene data show CDR1 as SGHRS and CDR2 as YFSETQ. Trimming stripped 0 bases from V and 3 bases from J, with 10 bases between.